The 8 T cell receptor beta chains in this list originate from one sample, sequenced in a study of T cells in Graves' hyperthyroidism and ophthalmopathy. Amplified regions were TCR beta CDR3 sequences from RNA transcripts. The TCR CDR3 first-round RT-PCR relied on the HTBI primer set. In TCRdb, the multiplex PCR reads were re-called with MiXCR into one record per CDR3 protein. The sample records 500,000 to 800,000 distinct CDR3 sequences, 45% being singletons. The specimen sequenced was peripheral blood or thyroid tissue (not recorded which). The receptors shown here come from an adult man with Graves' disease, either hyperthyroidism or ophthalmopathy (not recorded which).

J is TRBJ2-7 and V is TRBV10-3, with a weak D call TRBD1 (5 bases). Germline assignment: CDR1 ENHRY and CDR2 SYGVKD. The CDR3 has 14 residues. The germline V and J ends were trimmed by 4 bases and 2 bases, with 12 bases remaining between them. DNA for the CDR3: TGTGCCATCAGTGTAGGTCAGGGTGCCTACGAGCAGTACTTC. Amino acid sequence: CAISVGQGAYEQYF.

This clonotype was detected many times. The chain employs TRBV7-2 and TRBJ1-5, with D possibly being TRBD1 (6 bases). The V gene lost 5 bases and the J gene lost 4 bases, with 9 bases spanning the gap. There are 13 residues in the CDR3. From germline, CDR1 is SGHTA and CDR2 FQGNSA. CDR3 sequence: CASSQTGNQPQHF. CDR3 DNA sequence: TGTGCCAGCAGCCAAACAGGGAATCAGCCCCAGCATTTT.

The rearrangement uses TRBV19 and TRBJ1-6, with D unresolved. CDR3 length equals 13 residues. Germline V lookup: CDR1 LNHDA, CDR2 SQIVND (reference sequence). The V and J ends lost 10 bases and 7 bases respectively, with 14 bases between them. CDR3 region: CATADGLNSPLHF. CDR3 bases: TGTGCCACCGCCGACGGACTAAATTCACCCCTCCACTTT.

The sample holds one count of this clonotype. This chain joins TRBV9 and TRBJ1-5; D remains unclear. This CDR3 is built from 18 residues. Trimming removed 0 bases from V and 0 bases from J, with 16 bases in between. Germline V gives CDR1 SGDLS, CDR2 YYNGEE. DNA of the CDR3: TGTGCCAGCAGCGTAGTTCGCGGGCCAGGCTTTAGCAATCAGCCCCAGCATTTT. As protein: CASSVVRGPGFSNQPQHF.

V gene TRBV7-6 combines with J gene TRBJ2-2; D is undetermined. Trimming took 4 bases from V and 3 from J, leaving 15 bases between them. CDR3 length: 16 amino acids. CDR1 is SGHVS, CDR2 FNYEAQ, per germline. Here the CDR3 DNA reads TGTGCCAGCAGCTACTCTATCGGAACTGACACCGGGGAGCTGTTTTTT. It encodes CASSYSIGTDTGELFF.

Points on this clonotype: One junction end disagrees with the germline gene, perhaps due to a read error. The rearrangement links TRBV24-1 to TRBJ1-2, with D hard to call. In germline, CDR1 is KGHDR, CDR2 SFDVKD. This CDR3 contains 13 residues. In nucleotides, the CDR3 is TGTGCCACCAGTGATCGGGCGAACTGTGGCTACACCTTC. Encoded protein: CATSDRANCGYTF.

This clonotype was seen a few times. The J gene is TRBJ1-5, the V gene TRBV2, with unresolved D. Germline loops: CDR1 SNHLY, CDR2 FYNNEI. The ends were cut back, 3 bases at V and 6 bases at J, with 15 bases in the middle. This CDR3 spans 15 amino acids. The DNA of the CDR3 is TGTGCCAGCAGTGATGTATTCCATAGTTTTCAGCCCCAGCATTTT. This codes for CASSDVFHSFQPQHF.

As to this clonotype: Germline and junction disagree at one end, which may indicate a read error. The CDR3 reads CASSLVRSGGSPRSNYGYTF. The DNA for the CDR3 is TGTGCCAGCAGCTTGGTTAGATCAGGGGGCTCTCCCAGATCTAACTATGGCTACACCTTC. V is TRBV5-1 and J is TRBJ1-2, with 8 bases matching TRBD1. The CDR3 contains 20 residues. CDR1 SGHRS and CDR2 YFSETQ come from the germline V gene. Using reference TRBV5-1 and TRBJ1-2 for the parts outside the CDR3, the full variable domain is KAGVTQTPRYLIKTRGQQVTLSCSPISGHRSVSWYQQTPGQGLQFLFEYFSETQRNKGNFPGRFSGRQFSNSRSEMNVSTLELGDSALYLCASSLVRSGGSPRSNYGYTFGSGTRLTVV.